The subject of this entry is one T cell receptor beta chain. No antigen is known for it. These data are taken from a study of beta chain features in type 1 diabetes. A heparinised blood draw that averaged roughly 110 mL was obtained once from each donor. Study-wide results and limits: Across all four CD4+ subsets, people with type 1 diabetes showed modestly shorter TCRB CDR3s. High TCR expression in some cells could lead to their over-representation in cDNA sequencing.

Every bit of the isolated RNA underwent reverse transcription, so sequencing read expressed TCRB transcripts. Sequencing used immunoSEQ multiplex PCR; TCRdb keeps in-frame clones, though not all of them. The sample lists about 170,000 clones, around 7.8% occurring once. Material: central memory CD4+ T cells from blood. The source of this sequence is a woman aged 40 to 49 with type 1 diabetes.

CDR3 region: CSASIDEAFF. The CDR3 DNA reads as TGCAGTGCTAGCATAGATGAAGCTTTCTTT. This rearrangement joins TRBV20-1 to TRBJ1-1; D gene unclear. With 3 bases removed from V and 7 bases from J, the gap between germline ends came to 6 bases. The CDR3 consists of 10 residues. Germline-derived CDR1 and CDR2 are DFQATT and SNEGSKA (reference sequence).